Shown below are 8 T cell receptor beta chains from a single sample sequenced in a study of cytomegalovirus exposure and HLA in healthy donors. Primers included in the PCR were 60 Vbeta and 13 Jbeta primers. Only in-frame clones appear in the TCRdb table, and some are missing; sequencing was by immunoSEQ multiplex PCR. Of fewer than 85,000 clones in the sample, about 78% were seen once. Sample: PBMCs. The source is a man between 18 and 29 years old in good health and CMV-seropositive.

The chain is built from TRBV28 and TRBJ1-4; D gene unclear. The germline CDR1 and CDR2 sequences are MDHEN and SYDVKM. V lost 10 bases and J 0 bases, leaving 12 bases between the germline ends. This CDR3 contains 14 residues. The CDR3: CAIATAATNEKLFF. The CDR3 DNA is TGTGCCATCGCTACAGCTGCAACTAATGAAAAACTGTTTTTT.

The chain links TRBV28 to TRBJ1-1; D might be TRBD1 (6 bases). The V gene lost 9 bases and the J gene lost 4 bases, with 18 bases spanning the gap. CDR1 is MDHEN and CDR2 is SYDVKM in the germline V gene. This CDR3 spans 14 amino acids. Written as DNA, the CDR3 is TGTGCCAGTACCTCTCCGGGACAAGCCACTGAAGCTTTCTTT. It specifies CASTSPGQATEAFF.

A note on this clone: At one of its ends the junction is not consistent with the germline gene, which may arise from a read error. This chain's CDR3 is CSVEIQGQLQHF. CDR3 coding DNA: TGCAGCGTTGAAATACAGGGACAGCTCCAGCATTTT. The chain employs TRBV29-1 and TRBJ1-5, with 7 bases that match TRBD1. This CDR3 comprises 12 residues. Germline V CDR1 and CDR2: SQVTM, ANQGSEA.

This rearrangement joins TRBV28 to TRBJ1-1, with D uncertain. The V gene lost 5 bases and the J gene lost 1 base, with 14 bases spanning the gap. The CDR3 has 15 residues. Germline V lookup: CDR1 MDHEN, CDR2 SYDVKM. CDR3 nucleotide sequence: TGTGCCAGCAGTCCTCCCACCATGAGGAACACTGAAGCTTTCTTT. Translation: CASSPPTMRNTEAFF.

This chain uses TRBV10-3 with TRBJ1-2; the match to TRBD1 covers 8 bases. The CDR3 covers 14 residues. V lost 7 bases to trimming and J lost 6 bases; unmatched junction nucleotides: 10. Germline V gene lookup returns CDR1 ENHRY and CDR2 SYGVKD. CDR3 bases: TGTGCCATCAATGACAGGGGTCGCGATAATGGCTACACCTTC. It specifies CAINDRGRDNGYTF.

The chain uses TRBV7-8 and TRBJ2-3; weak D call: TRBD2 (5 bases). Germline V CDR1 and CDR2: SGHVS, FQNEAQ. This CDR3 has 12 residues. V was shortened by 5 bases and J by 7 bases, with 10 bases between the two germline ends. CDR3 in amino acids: CASSATKYTQYF. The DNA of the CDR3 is TGTGCCAGCAGCGCGACTAAGTATACGCAGTATTTT.

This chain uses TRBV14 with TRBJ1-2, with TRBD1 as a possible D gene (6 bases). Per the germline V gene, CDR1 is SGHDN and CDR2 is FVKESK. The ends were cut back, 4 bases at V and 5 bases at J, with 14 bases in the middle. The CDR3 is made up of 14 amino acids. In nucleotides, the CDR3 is TGTGCCAGCAGCCGACGAGGGACATCTTATGGCTACACCTTC. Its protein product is CASSRRGTSYGYTF.

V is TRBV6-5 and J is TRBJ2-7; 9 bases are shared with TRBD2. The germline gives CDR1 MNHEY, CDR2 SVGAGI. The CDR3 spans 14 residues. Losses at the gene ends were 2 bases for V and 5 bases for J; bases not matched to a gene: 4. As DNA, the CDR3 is TGTGCCAGCAGTTACGGCGGGAGGGCCCACGAGCAGTACTTC. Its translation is CASSYGGRAHEQYF.